This passage covers 19 T cell receptor beta chains from one sample sequenced in a study of cytomegalovirus exposure and HLA in healthy donors. Profiling relied on immunoSEQ multiplex PCR, and the TCRdb table lists in-frame clones only, not all of them. The table includes about 180,000 clones, less than 85% detected once. The specimen was PBMCs. These receptors all stem from a young man in good health and CMV-seropositive.

The J gene is TRBJ2-2, the V gene TRBV5-4, with TRBD1 matching 9 bases. Looked up from germline, CDR1 is SGHNT and CDR2 is YYREEE (reference sequence). The CDR3 has 17 residues. After removal of 1 base from V and 3 bases from J, the junction contained 7 bases not matched to a gene. CDR3 sequence: CASSLPPGQGHTGELFF. The DNA of the CDR3 is TGTGCCAGCAGCTTGCCTCCGGGACAGGGACACACCGGGGAGCTGTTTTTT.

This chain uses TRBV7-9 with TRBJ2-1; the D is unclear. Germline CDR1 is SEHNR and CDR2 is FQNEAQ (reference sequence). V dropped 5 bases and J dropped 10 bases, with 9 bases sitting between them. The CDR3 has 11 residues. The CDR3 reads CASSHTAEQFF. The CDR3 coding sequence is TGTGCCAGCAGCCACACCGCCGAGCAGTTCTTC.

As for this clone: Other DNA sequences in the same sample also yield this CDR3. DNA for the CDR3: TGTGCCAGCAGCCCCGGACAGGGTTATGAAAAACTGTTTTTT. This codes for CASSPGQGYEKLFF. This chain uses TRBV9 with TRBJ1-4, with 8 nucleotides matching TRBD1. CDR1 is SGDLS, CDR2 YYNGEE, per germline. The CDR3 spans 14 residues. The J segment lost 6 bases and the V segment lost 4 bases, leaving 5 bases of the junction unmatched.

This chain links TRBV29-1 with TRBJ2-7; possible D gene TRBD2, 6 bases. The V end was cut by 3 bases, the J end by 2 bases, with 8 bases between. The CDR3 contains 12 residues. Germline CDR1 SQVTM, CDR2 ANQGSEA. CDR3 sequence (DNA): TGCAGCGTTGAGGCTAGCGCCTACGAGCAGTACTTC. Amino acids: CSVEASAYEQYF.

This clone was counted a single time. The chain is built from TRBV5-1 and TRBJ2-7, with TRBD2 as a possible D gene (5 bases). The CDR3 contains 13 residues. Germline CDR1 reads SGHRS; CDR2 reads YFSETQ. V was pared by 4 bases and J by 0 bases, with 8 bases between. CDR3 nucleotide sequence: TGCGCCAGCAGCCCGACTAACTCCTACGAGCAGTACTTC. Its translation is CASSPTNSYEQYF.

The V gene is TRBV21-1, the J gene TRBJ1-4; the tabulated D call, TRBD1, remains unverified against the DNA. TRBV21-1 is assigned pseudogene status. The CDR3 consists of 14 residues. This chain's CDR3 is CASSNRDREEKLFF. CDR3 nucleotides: TGTGCCAGCAGCAACCGGGACAGGGAGGAAAAACTGTTTTTT.

This chain uses TRBV28 with TRBJ2-3; TRBD2 aligns across 11 bases. V was clipped by 5 bases and J by 3 bases; unmatched bases: 4. This CDR3 is 15 amino acids long. From germline, CDR1 is MDHEN and CDR2 SYDVKM. For the CDR3, the DNA is TGTGCCAGCAGTCGACTAGCGGGGAGGACAGATACGCAGTATTTT. Translation: CASSRLAGRTDTQYF.

This clone was seen only once. The chain combines TRBV9 with TRBJ2-1; 9 nucleotides match TRBD2. V lost 0 bases and J lost 4; bases outside the gene matches: 5. Looked up from germline, CDR1 is SGDLS and CDR2 is YYNGEE. There are 16 residues in the CDR3. The CDR3 region is CASSVALAGPYNEQFF. Here the CDR3 DNA reads TGTGCCAGCAGCGTAGCTCTAGCGGGGCCTTACAATGAGCAGTTCTTC.

This chain uses TRBV29-1 with TRBJ2-1; TRBD2 agrees at 7 bases. Germline loops: CDR1 SQVTM, CDR2 ANQGSEA. The CDR3 extends over 13 amino acids. The trim removed 7 bases at V and 2 bases at J, leaving 5 bases unmatched. CDR3 DNA: TGCAGCGCCCGGGACTACACCTACAATGAGCAGTTCTTC. It translates to CSARDYTYNEQFF.

The rearrangement links TRBV7-9 to TRBJ2-3, with TRBD2 matching 12 bases. The V and J ends lost 4 bases and 3 bases, in that order; junction bases with no gene match: 5. Germline lookup yields CDR1 SEHNR and CDR2 FQNEAQ (reference sequence). CDR3 length equals 16 residues. The CDR3 coding sequence is TGTGCCAGCAGCTCCGCCGGGACTAGCGGGACAGATACGCAGTATTTT. Its translation is CASSSAGTSGTDTQYF.

J is TRBJ2-7 and V is TRBV5-1, with 7 bases fitting TRBD1. V lost 0 bases, J lost 5 bases, and 8 bases stayed unmatched. There are 15 residues in the CDR3. CDR1 is SGHRS and CDR2 is YFSETQ in the germline V gene. The CDR3 reads CASSLGEQGFDEQYF. The CDR3 coding sequence is TGCGCCAGCAGCTTGGGGGAACAGGGGTTCGACGAGCAGTACTTC.

The rearrangement joins TRBV6-1 to TRBJ1-1; possibly TRBD1 for D (5 bases). The V gene lost 6 bases and the J gene lost 2 bases, with 10 bases spanning the gap. CDR1 and CDR2 (germline): MNHNS, SASEGT. This CDR3 comprises 13 residues. The CDR3 reads CASRATANTEAFF. As DNA, the CDR3 is TGTGCCAGCAGGGCGACAGCTAACACTGAAGCTTTCTTT.

The chain recombines TRBV27 with TRBJ2-5; 9 nucleotides align to TRBD2. The CDR3 is 16 amino acids. Germline V gene data show CDR1 as MNHEY and CDR2 as SMNVEV (reference sequence). V shed 3 bases, J shed 5 bases, and the junction held 10 bases outside the gene matches. The CDR3 sequence: CASSLTPLAGKETQYF. The CDR3 DNA reads as TGTGCCAGCAGTTTGACCCCGCTAGCGGGGAAGGAGACCCAGTACTTC.

This chain connects TRBV11-2 to TRBJ2-3; possibly TRBD1 for D (6 bases). This CDR3 has 17 amino acids. Germline V gives CDR1 SGHAT, CDR2 FQNNGV. The V gene lost 1 base and the J gene lost 1 base, with 15 bases spanning the gap. CDR3 sequence reads: CASSLGWTASGTDTQYF. CDR3 nucleotides: TGTGCCAGCAGCTTAGGGTGGACAGCCTCGGGCACAGATACGCAGTATTTT.

This clone appeared a single time. This chain links TRBV4-1 with TRBJ2-1; D is uncertain. Germline lookup yields CDR1 MGHRA and CDR2 YSYEKL. The V and J ends lost 6 bases and 9 bases respectively, with 21 bases between them. The CDR3 is made up of 15 amino acids. The DNA for the CDR3 is TGCGCCAGCAGGGGCACCGTTACTGCCATGGGTGAGCAGTTCTTC. It codes for CASRGTVTAMGEQFF.

The rearrangement joins TRBV28 to TRBJ1-3, with D possibly being TRBD1 (5 bases). The germline V and J ends were trimmed by 8 bases and 4 bases, with 15 bases remaining between them. This CDR3 contains 14 residues. Germline assignment: CDR1 MDHEN and CDR2 SYDVKM. The CDR3 DNA reads as TGTGCCAGCTGGATGGGGGGTGCGGGAAACACCATATATTTT. Its translation: CASWMGGAGNTIYF.

The chain uses TRBV27 and TRBJ1-1, with TRBD1 matching 7 bases. The CDR3 consists of 16 residues. After removal of 9 bases from V and 1 base from J, the junction contained 14 bases not matched to a gene. The germline V gene encodes CDR1 MNHEY and CDR2 SMNVEV (reference sequence). CDR3 amino acids: CARWIYGTDGNTEAFF. In DNA, the CDR3 is TGTGCCAGGTGGATCTACGGGACAGACGGGAACACTGAAGCTTTCTTT.

This clone was seen a handful of times. Different DNA sequences within this sample yield the same CDR3. The chain couples TRBV27 to TRBJ2-5; 7 positions match TRBD2. J lost 3 bases, V lost 2 bases, and 3 bases had no gene match. This CDR3 region has 14 residues. CDR1 and CDR2 from the germline V gene are MNHEY and SMNVEV (reference sequence). The CDR3 DNA is TGTGCCAGCAGTTTACGGGCGGGGGAAGAGACCCAGTACTTC. Amino acids: CASSLRAGEETQYF.

This clone was recorded only once. The rearrangement joins TRBV4-1 to TRBJ2-4; TRBD2 is a possible D gene (5 bases). V was shortened by 4 bases and J by 8 bases, with 15 bases between the two germline ends. CDR1 and CDR2 (germline): MGHRA, YSYEKL. The CDR3 length is 14 residues. The CDR3 protein is CASSPILAGDIQYF. CDR3 coding DNA: TGCGCCAGCAGCCCAATCCTAGCCGGGGACATTCAGTACTTC.